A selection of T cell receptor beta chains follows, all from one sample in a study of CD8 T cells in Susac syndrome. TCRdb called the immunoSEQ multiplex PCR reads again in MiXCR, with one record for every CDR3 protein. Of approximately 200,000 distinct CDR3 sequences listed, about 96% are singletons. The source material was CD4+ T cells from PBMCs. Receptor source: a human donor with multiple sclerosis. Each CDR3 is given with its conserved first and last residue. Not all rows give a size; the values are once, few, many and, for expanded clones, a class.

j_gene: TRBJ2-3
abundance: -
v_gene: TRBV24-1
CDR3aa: CATSDYPLPDTQYF

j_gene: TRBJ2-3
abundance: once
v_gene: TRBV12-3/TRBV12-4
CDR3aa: CASSLIRSTDTQYF

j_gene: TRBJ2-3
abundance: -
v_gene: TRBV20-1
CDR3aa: CSARDPTVGTDTQYF

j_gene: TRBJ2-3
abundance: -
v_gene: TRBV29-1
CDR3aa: CSVASITSTDTQYF

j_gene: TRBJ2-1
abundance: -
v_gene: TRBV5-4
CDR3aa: CASSLGGPSQNEQFF

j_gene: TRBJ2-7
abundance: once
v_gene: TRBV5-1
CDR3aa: CASSLASPGLSSYEQYF

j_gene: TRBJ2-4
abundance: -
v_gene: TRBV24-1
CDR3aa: CATSDQWGGPRYF

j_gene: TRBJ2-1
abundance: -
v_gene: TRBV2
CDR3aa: CASSDRGLSYNEQFF

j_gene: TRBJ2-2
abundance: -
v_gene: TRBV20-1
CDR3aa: CSARGGRENTGELFF

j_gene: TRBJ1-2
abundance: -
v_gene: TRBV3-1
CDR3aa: CASSHSDRVDGYTF

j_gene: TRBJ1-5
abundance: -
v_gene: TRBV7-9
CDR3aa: CASSFGQGHNQPQHF

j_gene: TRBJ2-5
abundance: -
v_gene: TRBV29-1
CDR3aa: CSVAPWRGGETQYF

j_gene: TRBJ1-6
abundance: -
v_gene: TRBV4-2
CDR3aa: CASSPRRNSPLHF